The 31 T cell receptor beta chains given below trace back to one sample, sequenced in a study of cytomegalovirus exposure and HLA in healthy donors. Use of 60 Vbeta and 13 Jbeta primers characterized the PCR. Produced via immunoSEQ multiplex PCR; TCRdb's table is partial and in-frame only. The sample records 90,000 to 140,000 clones, 9.5% to 15% being singletons. The sequencing input was PBMCs. The receptors stem from a man in his forties in good health and CMV-seropositive.

The chain uses TRBV6-7 and TRBJ1-5, with D possibly matching TRBD1 (5 bases). TRBV6-7 is noted as an ORF with a role that remains uncertain. The CDR3 sequence is 13 residues long. V lost 6 bases and J 6 bases, leaving 12 bases between the germline ends. CDR3 protein: CASRGGVSQPQHF. CDR3 in DNA: TGTGCCAGCAGGGGAGGGGTGAGTCAGCCCCAGCATTTT.

CDR3 DNA: TGTGCCAGCAGCGTAGGGGGTTGGGCGGGCCAAGAGACCCAGTACTTC. Protein: CASSVGGWAGQETQYF. V usage is TRBV9 and J usage is TRBJ2-5; D might be TRBD2 (5 bases). The germline V gene encodes CDR1 SGDLS and CDR2 YYNGEE. V lost 0 bases and J 1 base, leaving 13 bases between the germline ends. The CDR3 is 16 amino acids.

This clone occurred a few times. The J gene is TRBJ2-3, the V gene TRBV7-3; 7 bases are a match to TRBD1. V was clipped by 4 bases and J by 3 bases; unmatched bases: 1. The germline V gene has CDR1 SGHTA and CDR2 FQGTGA. This CDR3 region has 13 residues. In DNA, the CDR3 is TGTGCCAGCAGCTCGACAGGGACAGATACGCAGTATTTT. It translates to CASSSTGTDTQYF.

V usage is TRBV19 and J usage is TRBJ2-5; tentatively, D is TRBD2 (6 bases). The length of the CDR3 is 15 residues. Germline assignment: CDR1 LNHDA and CDR2 SQIVND (reference sequence). V shed 5 bases and J shed 5 bases, with 18 bases lying between them. In DNA, the CDR3 is TGTGCCAGTAGTCCGGGCCAGGGCCGGGGGGAGACCCAGTACTTC. It encodes CASSPGQGRGETQYF.

V usage is TRBV11-1 and J usage is TRBJ2-1; D possibly corresponds to TRBD2 (6 bases). Looked up from germline, CDR1 is SGHAT and CDR2 is FQDESV (reference sequence). V shed 3 bases and J shed 3 bases, with 12 bases lying between them. The CDR3 spans 15 residues. Here the CDR3 DNA reads TGTGCCAGCAGCTTCGGGGGAATCGGCTACAATGAGCAGTTCTTC. It specifies CASSFGGIGYNEQFF.

The chain recombines TRBV21-1 with TRBJ1-5. TRBV21-1 is a pseudogene locus. The length of the CDR3 is 17 residues. The DNA for the CDR3 is TGTGCCAGCAGCAAAGCCCATGGGAGGGGAAGCAATCAGCCCCAGCATTTT. Amino acids: CASSKAHGRGSNQPQHF.

This clone has a handful of counts. The chain recombines TRBV9 with TRBJ2-5, with a tentative D call TRBD1 (5 bases). Germline loops: CDR1 SGDLS, CDR2 YYNGEE. V gave up 0 bases and J gave up 5 bases, with 11 bases separating them. The CDR3 length is 14 residues. The CDR3 protein is CASSVEDSEETQYF. Written as DNA, the CDR3 is TGTGCCAGCAGCGTAGAAGACAGTGAGGAGACCCAGTACTTC.

The chain joins TRBV2 to TRBJ1-2, with TRBD1 as a possible D gene (5 bases). The ends were cut back, 6 bases at V and 4 bases at J, with 15 bases in the middle. The length of the CDR3 is 14 residues. The germline gives CDR1 SNHLY, CDR2 FYNNEI. The CDR3 protein is CASRERDSIYGYTF. In DNA form, the CDR3 reads TGTGCCAGCAGGGAACGAGACAGCATCTATGGCTACACCTTC.

The rearrangement joins TRBV6-5 to TRBJ1-3; a weak D match, TRBD1 (6 bases). Per the germline V gene, CDR1 is MNHEY and CDR2 is SVGAGI. This CDR3 is 15 amino acids long. V lost 0 bases and J lost 2, with 8 bases in between. The CDR3: CASSYSGHPGNTIYF. For the CDR3, the DNA is TGTGCCAGCAGTTACTCGGGACACCCTGGAAACACCATATATTTT.

This clone was recorded a few times. V usage is TRBV5-6 and J usage is TRBJ2-7, with D unclear. This CDR3 has 15 amino acids. Per the germline V gene, CDR1 is SGHDT and CDR2 is YYEEEE. Trimming shortened V by 6 bases and J by 0 bases, and 16 bases separated the two germline ends. The CDR3 protein is CASTLTVLSSYEQYF. The CDR3, as DNA: TGTGCCAGCACCCTCACAGTGCTTAGCTCCTACGAGCAGTACTTC.

This chain links TRBV4-1 with TRBJ2-3, with unresolved D. The CDR3 length is 14 residues. V was trimmed by 1 base and J by 3 bases, leaving 8 bases between them. The germline CDR1 and CDR2 sequences are MGHRA and YSYEKL. DNA for the CDR3: TGCGCCAGCAGCCAAGTTGACGGGACAGATACGCAGTATTTT. This encodes CASSQVDGTDTQYF.

J is TRBJ2-7 and V is TRBV6-5; 10 bases are shared with TRBD2. This CDR3 region has 15 residues. The V gene end was trimmed by 6 bases and the J gene end by 3 bases; junction bases not matched to a gene: 8. Germline CDR1 is MNHEY and CDR2 is SVGAGI. For the CDR3, the DNA is TGTGCCAGCAGCGTAGCGGGAGGCTACAACTACGAGCAGTACTTC. It yields the protein CASSVAGGYNYEQYF.

This clone was seen a few times. CDR3 DNA sequence: TGCGCCAGCAGCCAACTCCCCGCGAATCAGCCCCAGCATTTT. Its translation is CASSQLPANQPQHF. The chain uses TRBV4-1 and TRBJ1-5; D is uncertain. V was clipped by 2 bases and J by 4 bases, with 9 bases between them. The CDR3 contains 14 residues. Germline V CDR1 and CDR2: MGHRA, YSYEKL.

The chain recombines TRBV27 with TRBJ1-2; the match to TRBD1 covers 9 bases. The germline gives CDR1 MNHEY, CDR2 SMNVEV (reference sequence). The trim removed 7 bases at V and 2 bases at J, leaving 14 bases unmatched. The CDR3 covers 17 residues. CDR3 sequence reads: CASTHLNPGQGNYGYTF. CDR3 sequence (DNA): TGTGCCAGCACCCATTTAAACCCGGGACAGGGAAACTATGGCTACACCTTC.

This clone was found a few times. V and J are TRBV5-6 and TRBJ1-3, with TRBD1 identical over 9 bases. In germline, CDR1 is SGHDT, CDR2 YYEEEE. Unmatched junction bases numbered 3, after V lost 2 bases and J lost 0 bases. The CDR3 covers 16 residues. CDR3 amino acids: CASSFGTGFSGNTIYF. CDR3 bases: TGTGCCAGCAGCTTCGGGACAGGGTTCTCTGGAAACACCATATATTTT.

This clone was seen only a few times. The gene calls are TRBV4-3 and TRBJ1-1; D is uncertain. The V end lost 0 bases, the J end lost 5 bases, and 13 bases lay between the germline ends. CDR1 LGHNA and CDR2 YSLEER come from the germline V gene. The CDR3 totals 15 residues. CDR3 region: CASSQDWRERTEAFF. As DNA, the CDR3 is TGCGCCAGCAGCCAAGATTGGCGGGAAAGAACTGAAGCTTTCTTT.

The genes are TRBV27 and TRBJ1-1; D is undetermined. V was clipped by 5 bases and J by 1 base, with 17 bases between them. This CDR3 region has 16 residues. Germline CDR1 reads MNHEY; CDR2 reads SMNVEV (reference sequence). CDR3 protein: CASSRFEGTSNTEAFF. The CDR3 DNA follows: TGTGCCAGCAGTCGCTTTGAGGGCACCTCGAACACTGAAGCTTTCTTT.

This chain uses TRBV5-1 with TRBJ2-1; TRBD1 agrees at 7 bases. The J segment lost 5 bases and the V segment lost 4 bases, leaving 0 bases of the junction unmatched. The CDR3 runs to 12 residues. The germline gives CDR1 SGHRS, CDR2 YFSETQ. DNA for the CDR3: TGCGCCAGCAGCGGGACAGACAATGAGCAGTTCTTC. Translated, it gives CASSGTDNEQFF.

In its sample, this clone was seen a few times. The genes are TRBV14 and TRBJ2-5; 7 positions agree with TRBD1. V shed 4 bases and J 5 bases; nucleotides not matched to a gene: 4. The CDR3 has 13 residues. The germline gives CDR1 SGHDN, CDR2 FVKESK. The CDR3 sequence: CASSLTGAETQYF. In DNA form, the CDR3 reads TGTGCCAGCAGCCTTACAGGGGCGGAGACCCAGTACTTC. The full variable domain, its missing parts supplied by reference TRBV14 and TRBJ2-5, is EAGVTQFPSHSVIEKGQTVTLRCDPISGHDNLYWYRRVMGKEIKFLLHFVKESKQDESGMPNNRFLAERTGGTYSTLKVQPAELEDSGVYFCASSLTGAETQYFGPGTRLLVL.

This clone appeared a few times. The V and J genes are TRBV13 and TRBJ2-3, with TRBD2 identical over 13 bases. Germline lookup yields CDR1 PRHDT and CDR2 FYEKMQ (reference sequence). With V trimmed by 5 bases and J by 4 bases, 9 bases remained unmatched. This CDR3 region has 17 residues. The CDR3 sequence: CASSGILAGGQADTQYF. The DNA of the CDR3 is TGTGCCAGCAGCGGCATACTAGCGGGAGGGCAAGCAGATACGCAGTATTTT. The full variable domain, in which reference TRBV13 and TRBJ2-3 provide the parts outside the CDR3, is AAGVIQSPRHLIKEKRETATLKCYPIPRHDTVYWYQQGPGQDPQFLISFYEKMQSDKGSIPDRFSAQQFSDYHSELNMSSLELGDSALYFCASSGILAGGQADTQYFGPGTRLTVL.

This clone showed up many times. The rearrangement joins TRBV10-1 to TRBJ2-3; D not resolved. The V gene's germline CDR1 is WNHNN and CDR2 SYGVQD (reference sequence). The CDR3 has 13 amino acids. V was pared by 3 bases and J by 4 bases, with 8 bases between. This CDR3 reads CASSESGSDTQYF. DNA for the CDR3: TGCGCCAGCAGTGAATCAGGCTCAGATACGCAGTATTTT.

In its sample, this clone was seen a few times. V gene TRBV9 combines with J gene TRBJ1-1; perhaps TRBD1 as D (6 bases). V lost 4 bases to trimming and J lost 9 bases, with 13 bases between them. Germline V gene sequence: CDR1 SGDLS, CDR2 YYNGEE. This CDR3 region has 12 residues. The DNA for the CDR3 is TGTGCCAGCAGCCAGGACAGCTCTAAAGCTTTCTTT. Encoded protein: CASSQDSSKAFF.

This clone was detected a few times. This CDR3 is CASSTGTGSYNEQFF. As DNA, the CDR3 is TGTGCCAGCTCCACCGGGACAGGGTCCTACAATGAGCAGTTCTTC. The V call is TRBV6-5, the J call TRBJ2-1, with 9 bases lining up with TRBD1. Germline lookup yields CDR1 MNHEY and CDR2 SVGAGI. The length of the CDR3 is 15 residues. J was trimmed by 1 base and V by 8 bases; bases with no gene match: 6.

This sequence joins TRBV5-6 and TRBJ1-2; tentatively, D is TRBD1 (5 bases). Germline V gives CDR1 SGHDT, CDR2 YYEEEE. The CDR3 is 14 amino acids. Trimming stripped 3 bases from V and 1 base from J, with 10 bases between. The chain's CDR3 is CASSWGRVNYGYTF. Written as DNA, the CDR3 is TGTGCCAGCAGCTGGGGCAGGGTTAACTATGGCTACACCTTC.

This clone has just a few counts. The V call is TRBV5-1, the J call TRBJ2-3; D unclear. Per the germline V gene, CDR1 is SGHRS and CDR2 is YFSETQ. This CDR3 has 16 amino acids. Between the trimmed V and J ends, which lost 4 bases and 4 bases, there was a span of 19 bases. The CDR3 DNA sequence: TGCGCCAGCAGCCCTCCCCTAGACGCCGAGGCAGATACGCAGTATTTT. Protein sequence: CASSPPLDAEADTQYF. Drawing the rest from reference TRBV5-1 and TRBJ2-3, the complete variable domain is KAGVTQTPRYLIKTRGQQVTLSCSPISGHRSVSWYQQTPGQGLQFLFEYFSETQRNKGNFPGRFSGRQFSNSRSEMNVSTLELGDSALYLCASSPPLDAEADTQYFGPGTRLTVL.

The sample holds a few counts of this clone. The gene calls are TRBV7-9 and TRBJ2-7; D perhaps matches TRBD2 (5 bases). Germline V lookup: CDR1 SEHNR, CDR2 FQNEAQ (reference sequence). This CDR3 is 12 amino acids long. V lost 0 bases to trimming and J lost 5 bases, with 5 bases between them. Written as DNA, the CDR3 is TGTGCCAGCAGCTTAGCGAGGGACGAGCAGTACTTC. This sequence encodes CASSLARDEQYF.

The chain is built from TRBV5-1 and TRBJ1-1; D gene unclear. Germline CDR1 reads SGHRS; CDR2 reads YFSETQ. Deletions cut 2 bases from V and 1 base from J, with 12 bases between. This CDR3 has 15 residues. The CDR3 DNA is TGCGCCAGCAGCTTTCAGGAAGGTCAGAACACTGAAGCTTTCTTT. It specifies CASSFQEGQNTEAFF. Drawing the rest from reference TRBV5-1 and TRBJ1-1, the complete variable domain is KAGVTQTPRYLIKTRGQQVTLSCSPISGHRSVSWYQQTPGQGLQFLFEYFSETQRNKGNFPGRFSGRQFSNSRSEMNVSTLELGDSALYLCASSFQEGQNTEAFFGQGTRLTVV.

The table lists this clone with a few counts. This chain links TRBV5-1 with TRBJ2-7, with TRBD2 identical over 11 bases. The CDR3 spans 15 residues. CDR1 is SGHRS, CDR2 YFSETQ, per germline. J lost 4 bases, V lost 3 bases, and 6 bases had no gene match. The CDR3: CASSSGTSGSYEQYF. The CDR3 DNA sequence: TGCGCCAGCAGCTCAGGGACTAGCGGATCTTACGAGCAGTACTTC.

This clone was seen a few times. The chain uses TRBV5-6 and TRBJ1-5, with 8 nucleotides matching TRBD1. Germline V gene lookup returns CDR1 SGHDT and CDR2 YYEEEE. CDR3 length: 15 residues. Trimming took 1 base from V and 4 from J; bases not matched to a gene: 4. The CDR3 coding sequence is TGTGCCAGCAGCTTGAACAGGGGGGGAAATCAGCCCCAGCATTTT. This translates into CASSLNRGGNQPQHF.

In its sample, this clone was seen a few times. This rearrangement joins TRBV7-9 to TRBJ2-5, with 11 nucleotides matching TRBD2. The germline V gene encodes CDR1 SEHNR and CDR2 FQNEAQ (reference sequence). V dropped 5 bases and J dropped 4; count of bases not matched to a gene: 3. The CDR3 sequence is 14 residues long. Written as DNA, the CDR3 is TGTGCCAGCAGCCGCGGGACTAGCGGAGAGACCCAGTACTTC. Translation gives CASSRGTSGETQYF.

This clone was picked up a small number of times. The rearrangement uses TRBV6-1 and TRBJ1-5; D not certain. The CDR3 covers 13 residues. The V gene's germline CDR1 is MNHNS and CDR2 SASEGT. Between the trimmed V and J ends, which lost 6 bases and 0 bases, there was a span of 6 bases. CDR3 in DNA: TGTGCCAGCAGGGCCAATAGCAATCAGCCCCAGCATTTT. It is translated as CASRANSNQPQHF.